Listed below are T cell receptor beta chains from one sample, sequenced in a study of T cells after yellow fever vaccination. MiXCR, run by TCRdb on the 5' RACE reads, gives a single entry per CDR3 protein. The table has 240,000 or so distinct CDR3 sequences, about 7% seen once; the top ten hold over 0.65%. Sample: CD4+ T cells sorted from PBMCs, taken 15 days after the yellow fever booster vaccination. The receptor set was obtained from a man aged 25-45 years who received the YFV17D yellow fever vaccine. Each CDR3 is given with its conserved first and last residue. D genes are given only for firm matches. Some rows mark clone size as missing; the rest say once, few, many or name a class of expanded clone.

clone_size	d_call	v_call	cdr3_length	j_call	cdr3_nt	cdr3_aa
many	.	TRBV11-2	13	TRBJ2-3	TGTGCCAGCAGCCTCCGGGGTCCAGATACGCAGTATTTT	CASSLRGPDTQYF
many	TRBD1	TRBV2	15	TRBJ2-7	TGTGCCAGCAGTGAGGCAGGGGGCCGAATCTACGAGCAGTACTTC	CASSEAGGRIYEQYF
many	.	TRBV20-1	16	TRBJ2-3	TGCAGTGCTAGAGGCGCCCCCCATGGGAGCACAGATACGCAGTATTTT	CSARGAPHGSTDTQYF
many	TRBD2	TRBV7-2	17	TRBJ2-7	TGTGCCAGCAGCACCCAACTGACTAGCGGGAGATCCTACGAGCAGTACTTC	CASSTQLTSGRSYEQYF
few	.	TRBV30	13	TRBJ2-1	TGTGCCTGTATGAGGCAGGGGTGGGGGGAGCAGTTCTTC	CACMRQGWGEQFF
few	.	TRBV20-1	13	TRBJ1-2	TGCAGTGCTAATCTCGGAATGACCTATGGCTACACCTTC	CSANLGMTYGYTF
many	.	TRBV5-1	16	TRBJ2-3	TGCGCCAGCAGCTTCGGAGGCACCGACTTCACAGATACGCAGTATTTT	CASSFGGTDFTDTQYF
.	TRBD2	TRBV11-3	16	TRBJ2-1	TGTGCCAGCAGCTTAGTGTCGTCTAGCGGGAACAATGAGCAGTTCTTC	CASSLVSSSGNNEQFF
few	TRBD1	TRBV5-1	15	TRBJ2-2	TGCGCCAGCAGCCCACGGACAGGGGGCACCGGGGAGCTGTTTTTT	CASSPRTGGTGELFF
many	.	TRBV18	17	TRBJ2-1	TGTGCCAGCTCACCACGGGCAGCGATAGGGTCCTCCAATGAGCAGTTCTTC	CASSPRAAIGSSNEQFF
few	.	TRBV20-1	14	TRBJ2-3	TGCAGTGCAACAAGGGAGTCCTACACAGATACGCAGTATTTT	CSATRESYTDTQYF
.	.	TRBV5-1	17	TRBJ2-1	TGCGCCAGCAGCCGGAGGGGGGTTTTGCGCTCCTACAATGAGCAGTTCTTC	CASSRRGVLRSYNEQFF
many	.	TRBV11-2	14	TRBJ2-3	TGTGCCAGCAGTCGGGGTACGAGCACAGATACGCAGTATTTT	CASSRGTSTDTQYF
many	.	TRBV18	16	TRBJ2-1	TGTGCCAGCTCACAGCCTCGATCGCCAGGATACAATGAGCAGTTCTTC	CASSQPRSPGYNEQFF
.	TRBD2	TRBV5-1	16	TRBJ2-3	TGCGCCAGCAGCTTGGCTGCGGGAGGGCCCCCAGATACGCAGTATTTT	CASSLAAGGPPDTQYF
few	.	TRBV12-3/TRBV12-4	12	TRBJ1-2	TGTGCCAGCAGCAAACAGGTCTATGGCTACACCTTC	CASSKQVYGYTF
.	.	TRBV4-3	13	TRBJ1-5	TGCGCCAGCAGCGCCCAGAGGGATCAGCCCCAGCATTTT	CASSAQRDQPQHF
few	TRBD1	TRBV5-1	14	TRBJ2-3	TGCGCCAGCTACCGGGACAGGAGCACAGATACGCAGTATTTT	CASYRDRSTDTQYF
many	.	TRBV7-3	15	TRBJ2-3	TGTGCCAGCGGACGAGGGGTAGGGATGACAGATACGCAGTATTTT	CASGRGVGMTDTQYF
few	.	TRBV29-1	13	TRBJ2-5	TGCAGCGTTGATGAGGGGATAAGAGAGACCCAGTACTTC	CSVDEGIRETQYF
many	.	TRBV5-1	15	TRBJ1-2	TGCGCCAGCAGCTTGTCGGGGACGGTAGCCTATGGCTACACCTTC	CASSLSGTVAYGYTF
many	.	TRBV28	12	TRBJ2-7	TGTGCCACGCGTGGGCTCTACAACGAGCAGTACTTC	CATRGLYNEQYF
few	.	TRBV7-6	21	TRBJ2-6	TGTGCCAGCAGCCCCCGCAAGGCCGTCCTAAAAGCTATCTCTGGGGCCAACGTCCTGACTTTC	CASSPRKAVLKAISGANVLTF
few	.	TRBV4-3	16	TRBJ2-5	TGCGCCAGCAGCCAAGATCCTCCGGGGGCGGGCGAGACCCAGTACTTC	CASSQDPPGAGETQYF
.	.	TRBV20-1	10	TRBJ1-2	TGCAGTGCTAGAGATGAGAGTTACACCTTC	CSARDESYTF
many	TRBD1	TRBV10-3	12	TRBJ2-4	TGTGCCATCAGGGGGACAGAAAACATTCAGTACTTC	CAIRGTENIQYF
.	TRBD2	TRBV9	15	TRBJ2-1	TGTGCCAGCAGCGTAGTGGCGGGAGGGCCCCATGAGCAGTTCTTC	CASSVVAGGPHEQFF
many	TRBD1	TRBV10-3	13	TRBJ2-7	TGTGCCATCAGTGAAGGGACAGAGTACGAGCAGTACTTC	CAISEGTEYEQYF
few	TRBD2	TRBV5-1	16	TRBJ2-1	TGCGCCAGCAGCTTGGACCCTAGCGGGAGGGCCCATGAGCAGTTCTTC	CASSLDPSGRAHEQFF
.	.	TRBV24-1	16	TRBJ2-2	TGTGCCACCAGTGACCCGACCCCCGACGGTACCGGGGACCTGTTTTTT	CATSDPTPDGTGDLFF
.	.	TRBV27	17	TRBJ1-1	TGTGCCAGCAGTTTGAGGTCGGAGCACAGACTGAACACTGAAGCTTTCTTT	CASSLRSEHRLNTEAFF
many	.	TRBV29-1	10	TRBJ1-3	TGCAGCCCGGGGGTAAACACCATATATTTT	CSPGVNTIYF
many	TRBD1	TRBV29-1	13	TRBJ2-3	TGCAGCGTTGGGGACAGACTCACAGATACGCAGTATTTT	CSVGDRLTDTQYF
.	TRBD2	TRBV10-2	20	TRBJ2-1	TGCGCCAGCAGTGAGCACCTAGTGAGGGCGGGAGGGCCCTCCTACAATGAGCAGTTCTTC	CASSEHLVRAGGPSYNEQFF
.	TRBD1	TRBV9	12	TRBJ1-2	TGTGCCAGCAGCGACACAGGGGGTGGCTACACCTTC	CASSDTGGGYTF
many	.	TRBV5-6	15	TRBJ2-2	TGTGCCAGCAGCTTTAGGATTTCGAACACCGGGGAGCTGTTTTTT	CASSFRISNTGELFF
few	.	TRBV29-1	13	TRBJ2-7	TGCAGCGTTGAAGAAGGGTCGGCCTACGAGCAGTACTTC	CSVEEGSAYEQYF
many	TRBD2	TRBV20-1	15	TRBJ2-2	TGCAGTGCTAGACTAAGCGGGAGTTTAACCGGGGAGCTGTTTTTT	CSARLSGSLTGELFF
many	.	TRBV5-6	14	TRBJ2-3	TGTGCCAGCAGCTCGTACGCTGGGGCAGATACGCAGTATTTT	CASSSYAGADTQYF